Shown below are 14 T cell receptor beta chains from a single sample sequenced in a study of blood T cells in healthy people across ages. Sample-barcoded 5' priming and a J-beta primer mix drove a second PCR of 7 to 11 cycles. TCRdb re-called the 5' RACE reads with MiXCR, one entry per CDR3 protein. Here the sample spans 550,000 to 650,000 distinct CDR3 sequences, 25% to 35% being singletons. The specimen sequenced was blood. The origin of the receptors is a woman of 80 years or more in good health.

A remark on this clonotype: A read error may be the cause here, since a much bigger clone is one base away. The CDR3 loop reads CASSLTLGTDAQYF. DNA of the CDR3: TGTGCCAGCAGTTTAACTCTGGGCACAGATGCGCAGTATTTT. The J gene is TRBJ2-3, the V gene TRBV12-3 or TRBV12-4; D unclear. The CDR3 sequence is 14 residues long.

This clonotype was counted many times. The CDR3 here is CASSYWGEGGYTF. CDR3 coding DNA: TGTGCCAGCAGTTACTGGGGGGAAGGAGGCTACACCTTC. This rearrangement joins TRBV6-2 or TRBV6-3 to TRBJ1-2, with D perhaps TRBD1 (5 bases). The CDR3 runs 13 residues. CDR1 is MNHEY and CDR2 is SVGEGT in the germline V gene. With 1 base removed from V and 8 bases from J, the gap between germline ends came to 11 bases.

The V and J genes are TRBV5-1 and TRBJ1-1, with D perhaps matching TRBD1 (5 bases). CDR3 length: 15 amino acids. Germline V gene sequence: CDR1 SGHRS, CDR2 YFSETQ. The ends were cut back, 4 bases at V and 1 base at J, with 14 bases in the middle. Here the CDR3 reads CASSPTGRPNTEAFF. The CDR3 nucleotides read TGCGCCAGCAGCCCGACGGGACGGCCGAACACTGAAGCTTTCTTT.

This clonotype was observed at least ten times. The CDR3 is CSARDFGEKLFF. The CDR3 DNA reads as TGCAGTGCCCGGGATTTCGGTGAAAAACTGTTTTTT. The chain combines TRBV20-1 with TRBJ1-4; no reliable D call. Trimming pared 6 bases from V and 7 bases from J, leaving 12 bases between. The CDR3 has 12 residues. In germline, CDR1 is DFQATT, CDR2 SNEGSKA (reference sequence).

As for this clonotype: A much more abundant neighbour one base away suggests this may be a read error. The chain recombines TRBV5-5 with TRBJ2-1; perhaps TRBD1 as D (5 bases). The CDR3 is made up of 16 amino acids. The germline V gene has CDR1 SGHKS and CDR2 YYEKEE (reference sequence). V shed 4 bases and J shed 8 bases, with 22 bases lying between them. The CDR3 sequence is CASSGAPDQPTHEQFF. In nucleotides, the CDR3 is TGTGCCAGCAGCGGGGCCCCGGACCAACCTACACATGAGCAGTTCTTC.

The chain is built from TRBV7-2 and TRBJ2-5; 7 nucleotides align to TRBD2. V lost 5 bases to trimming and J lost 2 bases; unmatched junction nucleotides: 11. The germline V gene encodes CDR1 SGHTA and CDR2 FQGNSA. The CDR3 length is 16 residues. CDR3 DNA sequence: TGTGCCAGCAGCGCCCAAGGGAGGGGAGGGCAAGAGACCCAGTACTTC. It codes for CASSAQGRGGQETQYF.

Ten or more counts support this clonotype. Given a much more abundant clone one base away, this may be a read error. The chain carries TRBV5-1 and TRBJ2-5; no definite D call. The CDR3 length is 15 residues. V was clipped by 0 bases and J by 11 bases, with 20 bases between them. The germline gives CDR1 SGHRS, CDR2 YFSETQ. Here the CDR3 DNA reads TGCGCCAGCAGCTTGGAAGGTAGAGGCTACAATGAGCAGTACTTC. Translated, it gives CASSLEGRGYNEQYF.

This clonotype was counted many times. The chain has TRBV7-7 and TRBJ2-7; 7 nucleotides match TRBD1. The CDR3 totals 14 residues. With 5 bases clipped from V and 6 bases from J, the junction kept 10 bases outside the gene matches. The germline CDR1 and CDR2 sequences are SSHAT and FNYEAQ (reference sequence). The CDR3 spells CASSRTRGSGEQYF. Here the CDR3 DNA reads TGTGCCAGCAGCCGGACCAGGGGGTCCGGCGAGCAGTACTTC.

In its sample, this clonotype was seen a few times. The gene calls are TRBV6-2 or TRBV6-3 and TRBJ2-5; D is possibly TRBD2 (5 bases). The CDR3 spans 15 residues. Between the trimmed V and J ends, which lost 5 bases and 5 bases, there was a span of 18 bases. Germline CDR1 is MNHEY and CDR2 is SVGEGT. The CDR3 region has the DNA TGTGCCAGCAGTGCATCGGGAAGTAGTACGGAGACCCAGTACTTC. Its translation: CASSASGSSTETQYF.

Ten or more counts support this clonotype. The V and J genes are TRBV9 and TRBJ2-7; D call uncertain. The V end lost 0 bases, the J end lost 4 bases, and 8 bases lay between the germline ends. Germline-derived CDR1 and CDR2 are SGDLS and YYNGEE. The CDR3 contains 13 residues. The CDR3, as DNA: TGTGCCAGCAGCGTAGTTGGGGATTACGAGCAGTACTTC. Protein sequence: CASSVVGDYEQYF.

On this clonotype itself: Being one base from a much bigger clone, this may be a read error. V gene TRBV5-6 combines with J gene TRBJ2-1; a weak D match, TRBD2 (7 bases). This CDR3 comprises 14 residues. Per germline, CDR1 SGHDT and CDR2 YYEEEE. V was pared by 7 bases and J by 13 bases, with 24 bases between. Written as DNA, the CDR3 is TGTGCCAGCGGCCGGGGGGCCCCTCGGGAGACCCAGTTCTTC. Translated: CASGRGAPRETQFF. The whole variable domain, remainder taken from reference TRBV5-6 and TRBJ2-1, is DAGVTQSPTHLIKTRGQQVTLRCSPKSGHDTVSWYQQALGQGPQFIFQYYEEEERQRGNFPDRFSGHQFPNYSSELNVNALLLGDSALYLCASGRGAPRETQFFGPGTRLTVL.

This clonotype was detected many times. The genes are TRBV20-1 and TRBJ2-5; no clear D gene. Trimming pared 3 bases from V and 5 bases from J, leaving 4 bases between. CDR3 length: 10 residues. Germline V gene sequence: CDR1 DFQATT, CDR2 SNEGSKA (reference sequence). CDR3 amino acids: CSASLETQYF. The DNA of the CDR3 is TGCAGTGCTAGTCTGGAGACCCAGTACTTC.

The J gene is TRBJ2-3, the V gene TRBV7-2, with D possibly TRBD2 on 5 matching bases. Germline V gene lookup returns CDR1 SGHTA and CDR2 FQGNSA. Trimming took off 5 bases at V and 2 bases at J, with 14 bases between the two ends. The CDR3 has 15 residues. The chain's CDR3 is CASSPRGAYTDTQYF. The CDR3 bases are TGTGCCAGCAGCCCTCGGGGAGCGTACACAGATACGCAGTATTTT.

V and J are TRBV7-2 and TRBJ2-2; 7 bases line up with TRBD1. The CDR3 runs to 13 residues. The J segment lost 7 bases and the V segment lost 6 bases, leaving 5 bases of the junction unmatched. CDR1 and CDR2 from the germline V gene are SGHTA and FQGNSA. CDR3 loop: CASSPDRVGELFF. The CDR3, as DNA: TGTGCCAGCAGTCCCGACAGGGTCGGGGAGCTGTTTTTT.